The 29 T cell receptor beta chains reported below all come from one sample, sequenced in a study of early T cells in non-severe SARS-CoV-2 infection. TCRdb recomputed calls from the 5' RACE reads with MiXCR, one row per CDR3 protein. The sample lists some 57,000 distinct CDR3 sequences, approximately 10% occurring once. The sample in question was whole blood, obtained at baseline. These receptors were collected from an adult who was a healthcare worker with PCR-confirmed SARS-CoV-2 infection or an uninfected control (not recorded which).

This clonotype is medium-sized (0.01 to 0.1%) by share. The CDR3 spells CASGLVPTTAEQFF. The CDR3, as DNA: TGTGCTAGTGGTTTGGTACCTACGACAGCCGAGCAGTTCTTC. The chain recombines TRBV12-5 with TRBJ2-1, with a tentative D call TRBD1 (5 bases). Trimming removed 0 bases at V and 10 bases at J, with 13 bases between. The CDR3 is 14 amino acids. Germline CDR1 and CDR2: LGHNT and FRNRAP.

A few counts support this clonotype. This chain uses TRBV18 with TRBJ2-3; TRBD1 agrees at 7 bases. The CDR3 length is 19 residues. The V and J ends lost 6 bases and 0 bases, in that order; junction bases with no gene match: 18. Germline lookup yields CDR1 KGHSH and CDR2 LQKENI. The CDR3 nucleotides read TGTGCCAGCTCCCCTCCGGGACAGCCGAGGACTGCTAGCACAGATACGCAGTATTTT. This translates into CASSPPGQPRTASTDTQYF.

This clonotype was counted only a few times. The J gene is TRBJ2-2, the V gene TRBV7-9; maybe TRBD1 (6 bases). V lost 3 bases to trimming and J lost 4 bases, with 15 bases between them. This CDR3 spans 16 amino acids. Germline CDR1 is SEHNR and CDR2 is FQNEAQ (reference sequence). The CDR3 DNA follows: TGTGCCAGCAGCTTCCCGGGACCCAGGGGCACCGGGGAGCTGTTTTTT. It specifies CASSFPGPRGTGELFF.

This clonotype has more than one count but fewer than ten. The rearrangement joins TRBV5-1 to TRBJ2-3, with TRBD2 identical over 8 bases. The CDR3 is made up of 17 amino acids. Trimming at V came to 4 bases and at J to 4 bases, leaving 14 bases not matched to a gene. Germline V gene lookup returns CDR1 SGHRS and CDR2 YFSETQ. The CDR3 sequence is CASSDPGGGMYADTQYF. The CDR3 nucleotides read TGCGCCAGCAGCGACCCCGGGGGGGGCATGTACGCAGATACGCAGTATTTT. Looking up the rest from reference TRBV5-1 and TRBJ2-3 gives the full variable domain: KAGVTQTPRYLIKTRGQQVTLSCSPISGHRSVSWYQQTPGQGLQFLFEYFSETQRNKGNFPGRFSGRQFSNSRSEMNVSTLELGDSALYLCASSDPGGGMYADTQYFGPGTRLTVL.

As regards this clonotype: A much more abundant neighbour one base away suggests this may be a read error. The gene calls are TRBV11-2 and TRBJ2-1, with D tentatively TRBD1 (5 bases). The CDR3 consists of 15 residues. Germline V gene data show CDR1 as SGHAT and CDR2 as FQNNGV. CDR3: CASSPGQGSYNEHFF. The CDR3 DNA reads TGTGCCAGCAGCCCCGGGCAGGGTTCCTACAATGAGCATTTCTTC.

In its sample, this clonotype was seen many times. The genes are TRBV5-1 and TRBJ2-2; a weak D match, TRBD1 (5 bases). Trimming cost V 1 base and J 3 bases, with 13 bases left between them. This CDR3 has 16 residues. Per germline, CDR1 SGHRS and CDR2 YFSETQ. CDR3 residues: CASSLNQGTYTGELFF. CDR3 DNA sequence: TGCGCCAGCAGCTTGAATCAGGGAACTTACACCGGGGAGCTGTTTTTT.

This clonotype was seen at least ten times. This chain joins TRBV7-6 and TRBJ2-5, with D maybe TRBD1 (5 bases). Per germline, CDR1 SGHVS and CDR2 FNYEAQ. V was trimmed by 0 bases and J by 2 bases, leaving 10 bases between them. The CDR3 has 15 amino acids. In nucleotides, the CDR3 is TGTGCCAGCAGCTTAGCGAAGGCAGGGCAAGAGACCCAGTACTTC. Residues: CASSLAKAGQETQYF.

This clonotype was picked up a small number of times. The chain uses TRBV2 and TRBJ1-2; D gene ambiguous. The CDR3 consists of 13 residues. Between the trimmed V and J ends, which lost 2 bases and 2 bases, there was a span of 6 bases. CDR1 and CDR2 from the germline V gene are SNHLY and FYNNEI. The CDR3 sequence: CASSELANYGYTF. The CDR3 bases are TGTGCCAGCAGTGAATTAGCGAACTATGGCTACACCTTC.

This clonotype was counted many times. The chain has TRBV3-1 and TRBJ2-7, with 8 nucleotides matching TRBD1. V trimming: 4 bases; J trimming: 2 bases; junction bases outside the gene matches: 10. Germline assignment: CDR1 LGHDT and CDR2 YNNKEL (reference sequence). The CDR3 has 16 residues. This chain's CDR3 is CASSPQLATGAYEQYF. CDR3 in DNA: TGTGCCAGCAGCCCCCAGCTTGCGACAGGGGCCTACGAGCAGTACTTC.

Many counts were recorded for this clonotype. In nucleotides, the CDR3 is TGTGCCAGCAGCCAAGATCTGTTCCCGAACCTCCACTTT. This translates into CASSQDLFPNLHF. The V call is TRBV3-1, the J call TRBJ1-6; D remains ambiguous. The CDR3 is 13 amino acids. The germline V gene encodes CDR1 LGHDT and CDR2 YNNKEL (reference sequence). Trimming shortened V by 0 bases and J by 15 bases, and 12 bases separated the two germline ends.

This clonotype was detected a few times. This rearrangement joins TRBV19 to TRBJ2-2, with 8 bases identical to TRBD1. This CDR3 is 16 amino acids long. The V and J ends lost 6 bases and 1 base, in that order; junction bases with no gene match: 7. The V gene's germline CDR1 is LNHDA and CDR2 SQIVND (reference sequence). CDR3 bases: TGTGCCAGTAGCGCCAAGACAGGGGTGAACACCGGGGAGCTGTTTTTT. This sequence encodes CASSAKTGVNTGELFF.

The V gene is TRBV14, the J gene TRBJ1-6; 10 nucleotides line up with TRBD1. V lost 7 bases to trimming and J lost 9 bases; unmatched junction nucleotides: 15. Germline assignment: CDR1 SGHDN and CDR2 FVKESK. This CDR3 has 17 amino acids. The CDR3 sequence: CASMATGGMSYGSPLHF. CDR3 bases: TGTGCCAGCATGGCGACAGGGGGCATGTCATACGGTTCACCCCTCCACTTT.

About this clonotype itself: This may arise from a read error, as a much more abundant clone is one base away. This likely comes from a read error, as the CDR3 has no conserved phenylalanine or tryptophan at its end. The chain joins TRBV3-1 to TRBJ2-5, with unresolved D. The CDR3 is 17 residues long. Germline lookup yields CDR1 LGHDT and CDR2 YNNKEL (reference sequence). Trimming left V 4 bases short and J 5 bases short, with 23 bases between. DNA of the CDR3: TGTGCCAGCAGCCCCTCAGTAAGGGCTGGTTATCAGGAGACCCAGTACCTC. This encodes CASSPSVRAGYQETQYL.

This clonotype was recorded many times. The chain joins TRBV5-1 to TRBJ2-3; TRBD1 is a possible D gene (6 bases). CDR3 length: 20 residues. Trimming stripped 0 bases from V and 2 bases from J, with 25 bases between. The V gene's germline CDR1 is SGHRS and CDR2 YFSETQ. CDR3 sequence: CASSLAGKRDTSNYTDTQYF. CDR3 bases: TGCGCCAGCAGCTTGGCCGGGAAACGGGACACTTCTAATTACACAGATACGCAGTATTTT.

In this sample, this clonotype turned up many times. The genes are TRBV6-4 and TRBJ2-3; D is unclear. With 0 bases removed from V and 0 bases from J, the gap between germline ends came to 10 bases. The germline V gene encodes CDR1 MRHNA and CDR2 SNTAGT. The CDR3 extends over 16 amino acids. CDR3 amino acids: CASSDSGSSSTDTQYF. The CDR3 DNA reads as TGTGCCAGCAGTGACTCAGGCAGCTCTAGCACAGATACGCAGTATTTT.

The chain joins TRBV2 to TRBJ2-5, with 9 nucleotides matching TRBD1. The V and J ends lost 8 bases and 4 bases, in that order; junction bases with no gene match: 2. This CDR3 region has 12 residues. Germline values: CDR1 SNHLY, CDR2 FYNNEI. CDR3 bases: TGTGCCAGCCGACAGGGGGGAGAGACCCAGTACTTC. Its protein is CASRQGGETQYF. The full variable domain, completed using reference TRBV2 and TRBJ2-5, is EPEVTQTPSHQVTQMGQEVILRCVPISNHLYFYWYRQILGQKVEFLVSFYNNEISEKSEIFDDQFSVERPDGSNFTLKIRSTKLEDSAMYFCASRQGGETQYFGPGTRLLVL.

This clonotype turned up a few times. The chain employs TRBV7-3 and TRBJ2-4; no definite D call. The CDR3 has 13 amino acids. The germline V gene has CDR1 SGHTA and CDR2 FQGTGA. V was cut by 4 bases and J by 9 bases, with 13 bases left in between. The CDR3 is CASSSTARAIQYF. For the CDR3, the DNA is TGTGCCAGCAGCTCCACCGCCCGCGCCATTCAGTACTTC.

The chain couples TRBV19 to TRBJ2-2; TRBD1 is a possible D gene (5 bases). Per germline, CDR1 LNHDA and CDR2 SQIVND (reference sequence). The V gene lost 7 bases and the J gene lost 4 bases, with 13 bases spanning the gap. This CDR3 region has 14 residues. CDR3 protein: CASKGNRPTGELFF. The CDR3 DNA reads TGTGCCAGTAAGGGGAACAGACCCACCGGGGAGCTGTTTTTT.

This chain uses TRBV25-1 with TRBJ1-1; D is unclear. V lost 1 base to trimming and J lost 1 base, with 4 bases between them. The CDR3 runs 13 residues. Germline CDR1 MGHDK, CDR2 SYGVNS. CDR3: CASSESGNTEAFF. CDR3 coding DNA: TGTGCCAGCAGTGAATCAGGGAACACTGAAGCTTTCTTT.

This clonotype has more than one count but fewer than ten. This chain uses TRBV3-1 with TRBJ1-4; no clear D gene. The CDR3 length is 13 residues. Germline V lookup: CDR1 LGHDT, CDR2 YNNKEL (reference sequence). Trimming removed 1 base at V and 8 bases at J, with 8 bases between. The CDR3 nucleotides read TGTGCCAGCAGCCAAGGCGGAGAGGAAAAACTGTTTTTT. Amino acid sequence: CASSQGGEEKLFF.

The CDR3 bases are TGTGCCAGCAGCTTAGATGGGGGCGCGCCTACGCAGTATTTT. Protein sequence: CASSLDGGAPTQYF. The chain employs TRBV11-3 and TRBJ2-3; weak D call: TRBD1 (6 bases). The CDR3 sequence is 14 residues long. Germline loops: CDR1 SGHNT, CDR2 YENEEA. The ends were cut back, 0 bases at V and 8 bases at J, with 12 bases in the middle.

This clonotype was found many times. This sequence joins TRBV12-3 or TRBV12-4 and TRBJ1-1; D might be TRBD1 (6 bases). CDR3 length: 14 amino acids. The V end lost 7 bases, the J end lost 6 bases, and 18 bases lay between the germline ends. CDR3 bases: TGTGCCAGCACCACACTAGGGGGGCTGGCTGAAGCTTTCTTT. Its translation is CASTTLGGLAEAFF.

This clonotype turned up a few times. This chain connects TRBV10-1 to TRBJ1-6; D perhaps matches TRBD1 (5 bases). The CDR3 is 12 amino acids. CDR1 and CDR2 (germline): WNHNN, SYGVQD (reference sequence). With 2 bases removed from V and 10 bases from J, the gap between germline ends came to 6 bases. CDR3 in amino acids: CASSEKGSPLHF. DNA of the CDR3: TGCGCCAGCAGTGAGAAGGGGTCACCCCTCCACTTT.

This clonotype was observed at least ten times. The V and J genes are TRBV6-1 and TRBJ2-7; TRBD2 is a possible D gene (5 bases). CDR1 MNHNS and CDR2 SASEGT come from the germline V gene. Trimming took 8 bases from V and 7 from J, leaving 15 bases between them. This CDR3 is 12 amino acids long. The CDR3 spells CASWWRPAEQYF. CDR3 nucleotide sequence: TGTGCCAGCTGGTGGAGGCCAGCGGAGCAGTACTTC.

In this sample, this clonotype turned up a few times. V and J are TRBV12-3 or TRBV12-4 and TRBJ2-7; 10 bases are shared with TRBD1. The CDR3 has 15 amino acids. J gave up 0 bases and V 6 bases, and 5 bases lay outside the gene matches. In nucleotides, the CDR3 is TGTGCCAGCAGACCGGACAGGGGGGACTCCTACGAGCAGTACTTC. Translation gives CASRPDRGDSYEQYF.

This clonotype was counted a few times. The V call is TRBV2, the J call TRBJ1-3; the D is unclear. V was pared by 4 bases and J by 1 base, with 8 bases between. The CDR3 loop spans 14 amino acids. Germline V CDR1 and CDR2: SNHLY, FYNNEI. CDR3: CASSAQISGNTIYF. The CDR3 DNA reads as TGTGCCAGCAGTGCCCAGATTTCTGGAAACACCATATATTTT.

V and J are TRBV5-6 and TRBJ1-5, with TRBD1 matching 12 bases. This CDR3 is 18 amino acids long. Germline V gives CDR1 SGHDT, CDR2 YYEEEE. V dropped 5 bases and J dropped 7; count of bases not matched to a gene: 16. The CDR3 DNA reads TGTGCCAGCAGATACACAGTGACCGGGACAGGGGGCCGACAGCCCCAGCATTTT. Its protein product is CASRYTVTGTGGRQPQHF.

This sequence joins TRBV7-9 and TRBJ1-6; D is uncertain. Trimming stripped 7 bases from V and 1 base from J, with 14 bases between. This CDR3 spans 16 amino acids. Germline V lookup: CDR1 SEHNR, CDR2 FQNEAQ (reference sequence). CDR3 sequence: CASTSGSESYNSPLHF. For the CDR3, the DNA is TGTGCCAGCACCTCCGGGAGTGAATCCTATAATTCACCCCTCCACTTT.

This clonotype was observed a few times. The V call is TRBV10-3, the J call TRBJ1-6; D possibly corresponds to TRBD1 (6 bases). In germline, CDR1 is ENHRY, CDR2 SYGVKD. Between the trimmed V and J ends, which lost 4 bases and 7 bases, there was a span of 8 bases. This CDR3 is built from 13 residues. CDR3 sequence: CAISGQVNSPLHF. The CDR3 DNA is TGTGCCATCAGTGGACAGGTGAATTCACCCCTCCACTTT.